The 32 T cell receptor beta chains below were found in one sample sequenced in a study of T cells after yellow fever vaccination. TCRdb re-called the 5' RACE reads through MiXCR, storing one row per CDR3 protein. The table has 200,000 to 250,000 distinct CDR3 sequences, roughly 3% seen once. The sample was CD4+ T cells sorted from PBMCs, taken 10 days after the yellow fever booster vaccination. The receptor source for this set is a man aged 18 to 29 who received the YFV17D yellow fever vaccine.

The DNA for the CDR3 is TGCGCCAGCAGCTTGACAGGGGATACCGAGCAGTACTTC. This gives the protein CASSLTGDTEQYF. This chain links TRBV5-1 with TRBJ2-7; the match to TRBD1 covers 7 bases. Germline V gene sequence: CDR1 SGHRS, CDR2 YFSETQ. This CDR3 has 13 amino acids. Trimming took 1 base from V and 6 from J; bases not matched to a gene: 4.

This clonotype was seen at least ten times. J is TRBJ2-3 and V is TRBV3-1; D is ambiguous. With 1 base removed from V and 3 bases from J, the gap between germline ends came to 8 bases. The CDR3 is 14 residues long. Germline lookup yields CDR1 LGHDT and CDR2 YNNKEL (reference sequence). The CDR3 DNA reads TGTGCCAGCAGCCAAGGCTGGAGTACAGATACGCAGTATTTT. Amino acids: CASSQGWSTDTQYF.

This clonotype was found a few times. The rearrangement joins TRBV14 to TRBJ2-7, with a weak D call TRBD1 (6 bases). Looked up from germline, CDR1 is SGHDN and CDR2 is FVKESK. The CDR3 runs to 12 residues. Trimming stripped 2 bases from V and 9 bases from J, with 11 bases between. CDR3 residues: CASSQSSGVQYF. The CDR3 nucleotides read TGTGCCAGCAGCCAAAGTTCAGGGGTGCAGTACTTC.

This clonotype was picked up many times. DNA for the CDR3: TGTGCCAGCAGACAAAGGGGCGACTATGGCTACACCTTC. Amino acids: CASRQRGDYGYTF. This chain joins TRBV12-3 or TRBV12-4 and TRBJ1-2; D possibly corresponds to TRBD1 (5 bases). The CDR3 runs to 13 residues. The V and J ends lost 6 bases and 3 bases respectively, with 11 bases between them.

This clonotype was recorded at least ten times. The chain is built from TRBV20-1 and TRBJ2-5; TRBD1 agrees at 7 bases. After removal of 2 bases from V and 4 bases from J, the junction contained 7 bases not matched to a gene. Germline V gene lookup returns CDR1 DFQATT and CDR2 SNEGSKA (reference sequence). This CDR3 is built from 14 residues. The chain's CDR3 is CSARKGAGPETQYF. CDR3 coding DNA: TGCAGTGCTAGAAAGGGGGCAGGACCAGAGACCCAGTACTTC.

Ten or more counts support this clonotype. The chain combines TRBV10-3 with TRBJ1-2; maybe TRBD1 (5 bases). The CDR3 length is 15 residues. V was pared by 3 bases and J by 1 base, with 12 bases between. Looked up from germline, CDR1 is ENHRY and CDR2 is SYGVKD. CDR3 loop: CAISEGAVGNYGYTF. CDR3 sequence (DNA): TGTGCCATCAGTGAAGGGGCGGTGGGTAACTATGGCTACACCTTC.

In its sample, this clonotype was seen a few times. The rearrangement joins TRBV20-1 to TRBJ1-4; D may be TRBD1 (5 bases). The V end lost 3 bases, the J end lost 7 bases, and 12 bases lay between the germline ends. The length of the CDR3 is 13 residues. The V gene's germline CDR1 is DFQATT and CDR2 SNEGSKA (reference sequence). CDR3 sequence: CSARETVLEKLFF. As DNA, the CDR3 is TGCAGTGCTAGGGAGACAGTTCTTGAAAAACTGTTTTTT.

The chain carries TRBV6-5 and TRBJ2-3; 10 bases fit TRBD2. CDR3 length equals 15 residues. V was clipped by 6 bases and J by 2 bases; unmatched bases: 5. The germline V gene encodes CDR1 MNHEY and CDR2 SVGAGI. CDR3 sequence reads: CASSLAGAITDTQYF. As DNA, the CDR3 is TGTGCCAGCAGCCTAGCGGGGGCCATCACAGATACGCAGTATTTT.

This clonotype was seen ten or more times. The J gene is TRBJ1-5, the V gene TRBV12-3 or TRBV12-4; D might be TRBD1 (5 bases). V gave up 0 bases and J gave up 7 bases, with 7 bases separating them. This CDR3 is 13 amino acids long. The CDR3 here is CASSLARAQPQHF. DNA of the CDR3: TGTGCCAGCAGTTTAGCCAGGGCCCAGCCCCAGCATTTT.

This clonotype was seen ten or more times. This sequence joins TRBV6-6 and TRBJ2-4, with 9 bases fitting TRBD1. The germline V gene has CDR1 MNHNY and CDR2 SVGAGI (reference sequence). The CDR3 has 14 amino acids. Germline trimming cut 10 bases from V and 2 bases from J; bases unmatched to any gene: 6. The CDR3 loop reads CATLTGGSKNIQYF. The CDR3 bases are TGTGCCACCTTGACAGGGGGATCCAAAAACATTCAGTACTTC.

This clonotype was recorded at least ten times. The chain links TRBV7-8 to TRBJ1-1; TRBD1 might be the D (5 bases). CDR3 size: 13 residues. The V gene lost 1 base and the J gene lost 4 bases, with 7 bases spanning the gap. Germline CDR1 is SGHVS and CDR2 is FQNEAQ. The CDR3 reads CASSLGQTTEAFF. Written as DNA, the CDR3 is TGTGCCAGCAGCTTAGGACAGACCACTGAAGCTTTCTTT.

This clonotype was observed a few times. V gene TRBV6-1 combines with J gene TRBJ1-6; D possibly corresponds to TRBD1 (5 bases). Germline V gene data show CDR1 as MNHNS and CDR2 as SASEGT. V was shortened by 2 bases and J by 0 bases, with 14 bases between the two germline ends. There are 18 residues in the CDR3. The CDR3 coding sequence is TGTGCCAGCAGTGAAAGCGGGACGGCCGGCTCCTATAATTCACCCCTCCACTTT. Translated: CASSESGTAGSYNSPLHF.

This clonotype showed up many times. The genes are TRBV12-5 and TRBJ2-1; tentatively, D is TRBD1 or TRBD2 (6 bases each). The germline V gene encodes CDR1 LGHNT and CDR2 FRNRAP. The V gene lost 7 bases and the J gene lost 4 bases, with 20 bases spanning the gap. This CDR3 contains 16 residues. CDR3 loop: CASVPGGSGSYNEQFF. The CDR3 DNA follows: TGTGCTAGTGTCCCCGGGGGCAGCGGCTCTTACAATGAGCAGTTCTTC.

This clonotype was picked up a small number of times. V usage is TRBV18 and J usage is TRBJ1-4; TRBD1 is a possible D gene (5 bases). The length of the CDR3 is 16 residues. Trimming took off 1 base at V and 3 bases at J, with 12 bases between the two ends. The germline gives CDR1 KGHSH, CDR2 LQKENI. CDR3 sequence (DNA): TGTGCCAGCTCACCACTTCCCGGAGGGGCTAATGAAAAACTGTTTTTT. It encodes CASSPLPGGANEKLFF.

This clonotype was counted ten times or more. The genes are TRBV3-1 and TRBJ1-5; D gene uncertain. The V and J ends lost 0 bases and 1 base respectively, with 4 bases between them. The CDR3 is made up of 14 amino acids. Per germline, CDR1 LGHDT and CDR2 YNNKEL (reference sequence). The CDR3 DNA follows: TGTGCCAGCAGCCAAGATCAAAGCAATCAGCCCCAGCATTTT. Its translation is CASSQDQSNQPQHF. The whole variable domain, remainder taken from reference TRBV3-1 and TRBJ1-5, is DTAVSQTPKYLVTQMGNDKSIKCEQNLGHDTMYWYKQDSKKFLKIMFSYNNKELIINETVPNRFSPKSPDKAHLNLHINSLELGDSAVYFCASSQDQSNQPQHFGDGTRLSIL.

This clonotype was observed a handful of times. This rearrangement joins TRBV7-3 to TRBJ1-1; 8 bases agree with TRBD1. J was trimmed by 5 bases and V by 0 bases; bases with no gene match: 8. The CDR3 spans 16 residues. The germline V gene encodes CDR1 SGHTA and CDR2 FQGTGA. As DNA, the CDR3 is TGTGCCAGCAGCTTAACGGGTGACAGGGGAAGAACTGAAGCTTTCTTT. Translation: CASSLTGDRGRTEAFF.

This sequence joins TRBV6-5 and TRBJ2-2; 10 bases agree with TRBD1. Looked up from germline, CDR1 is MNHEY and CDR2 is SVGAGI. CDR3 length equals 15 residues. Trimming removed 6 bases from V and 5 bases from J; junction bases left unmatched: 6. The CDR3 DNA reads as TGTGCCAGCAGAAGGGGACAGGGGACGACCGGGGAGCTGTTTTTT. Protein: CASRRGQGTTGELFF.

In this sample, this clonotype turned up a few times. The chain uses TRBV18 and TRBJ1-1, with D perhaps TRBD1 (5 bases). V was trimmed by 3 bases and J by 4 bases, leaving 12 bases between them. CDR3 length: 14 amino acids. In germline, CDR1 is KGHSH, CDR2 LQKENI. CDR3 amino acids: CASSPREGITEAFF. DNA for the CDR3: TGTGCCAGCTCACCGCGCGAGGGGATCACTGAAGCTTTCTTT. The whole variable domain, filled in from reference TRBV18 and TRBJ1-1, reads NAGVMQNPRHLVRRRGQEARLRCSPMKGHSHVYWYRQLPEEGLKFMVYLQKENIIDESGMPKERFSAEFPKEGPSILRIQQVVRGDSAAYFCASSPREGITEAFFGQGTRLTVV.

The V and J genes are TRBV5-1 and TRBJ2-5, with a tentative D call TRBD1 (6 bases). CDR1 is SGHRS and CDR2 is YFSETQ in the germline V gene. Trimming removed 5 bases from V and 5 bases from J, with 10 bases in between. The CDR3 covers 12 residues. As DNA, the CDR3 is TGCGCCAGCAGTGGGACACTTGAGACCCAGTACTTC. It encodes CASSGTLETQYF.

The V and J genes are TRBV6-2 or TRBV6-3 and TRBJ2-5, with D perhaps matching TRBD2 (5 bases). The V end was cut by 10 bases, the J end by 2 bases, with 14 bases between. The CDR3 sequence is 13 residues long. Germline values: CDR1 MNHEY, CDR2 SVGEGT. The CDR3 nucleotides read TGTGCCACCGGGGAGTTAAGGCAAGAGACCCAGTACTTC. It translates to CATGELRQETQYF.

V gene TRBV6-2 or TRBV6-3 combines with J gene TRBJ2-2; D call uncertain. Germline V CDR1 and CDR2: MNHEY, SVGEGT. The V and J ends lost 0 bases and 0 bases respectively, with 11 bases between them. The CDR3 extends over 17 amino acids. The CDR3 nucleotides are TGTGCCAGCAGTTACTCGTCTGGCAGTCCGAACACCGGGGAGCTGTTTTTT. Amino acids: CASSYSSGSPNTGELFF.

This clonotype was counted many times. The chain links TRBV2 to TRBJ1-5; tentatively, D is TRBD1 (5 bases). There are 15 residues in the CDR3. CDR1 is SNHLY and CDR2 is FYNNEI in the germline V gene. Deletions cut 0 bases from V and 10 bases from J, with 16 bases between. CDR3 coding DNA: TGTGCCAGCAGTGAAGCGCGGGACGGTGGGTTACCCCAGCATTTT. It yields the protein CASSEARDGGLPQHF.

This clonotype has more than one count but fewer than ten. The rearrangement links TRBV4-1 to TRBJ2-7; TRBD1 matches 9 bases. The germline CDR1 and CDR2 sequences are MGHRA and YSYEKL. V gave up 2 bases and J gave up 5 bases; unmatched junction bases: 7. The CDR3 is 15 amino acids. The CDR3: CASSQTGQGGDEQYF. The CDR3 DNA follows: TGCGCCAGCAGCCAAACGGGACAGGGAGGCGACGAGCAGTACTTC.

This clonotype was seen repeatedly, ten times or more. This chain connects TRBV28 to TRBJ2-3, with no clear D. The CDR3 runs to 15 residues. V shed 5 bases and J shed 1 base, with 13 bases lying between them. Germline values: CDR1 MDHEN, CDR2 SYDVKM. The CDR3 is CASSLLAVGTDTQYF. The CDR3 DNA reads TGTGCCAGCAGTCTCCTGGCGGTGGGCACAGATACGCAGTATTTT.

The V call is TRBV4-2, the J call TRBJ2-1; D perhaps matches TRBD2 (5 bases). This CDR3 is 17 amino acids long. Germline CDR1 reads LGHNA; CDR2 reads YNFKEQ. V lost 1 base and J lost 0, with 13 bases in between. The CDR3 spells CASSQGITGSSYNEQFF. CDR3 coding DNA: TGTGCCAGCAGCCAAGGAATCACGGGGAGCTCCTACAATGAGCAGTTCTTC.

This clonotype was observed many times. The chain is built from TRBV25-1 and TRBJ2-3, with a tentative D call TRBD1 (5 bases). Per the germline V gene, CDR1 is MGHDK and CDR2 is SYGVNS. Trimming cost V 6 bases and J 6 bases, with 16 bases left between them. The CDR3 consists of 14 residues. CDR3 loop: CASSGPPSGDTQYF. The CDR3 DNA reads TGTGCCAGCAGCGGGCCCCCGTCAGGGGATACGCAGTATTTT.

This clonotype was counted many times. CDR3 DNA: TGTGCCACCAGGGCAGGGGAGTCCGGTGGCTACACCTTC. Translated, it gives CATRAGESGGYTF. The V and J genes are TRBV7-8 and TRBJ1-2, with a possible D match to TRBD1 (6 bases). CDR1 is SGHVS and CDR2 is FQNEAQ in the germline V gene. The CDR3 consists of 13 residues. V dropped 10 bases and J dropped 7 bases, with 19 bases sitting between them.

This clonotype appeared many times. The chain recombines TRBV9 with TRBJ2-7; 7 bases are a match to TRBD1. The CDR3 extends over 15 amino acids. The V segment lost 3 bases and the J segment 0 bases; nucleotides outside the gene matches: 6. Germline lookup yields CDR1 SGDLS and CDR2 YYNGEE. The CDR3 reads CASSGRQGLSYEQYV. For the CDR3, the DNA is TGTGCCAGCAGCGGAAGACAGGGTCTCTCCTACGAGCAGTACGTC.

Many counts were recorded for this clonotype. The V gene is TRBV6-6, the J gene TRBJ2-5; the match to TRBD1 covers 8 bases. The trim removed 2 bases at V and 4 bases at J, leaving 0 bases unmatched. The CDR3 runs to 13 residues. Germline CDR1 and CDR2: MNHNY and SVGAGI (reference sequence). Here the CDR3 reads CASSYGQGETQYF. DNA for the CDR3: TGTGCCAGCAGTTACGGACAGGGAGAGACCCAGTACTTC.

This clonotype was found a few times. The CDR3 DNA reads as TGTGCCAGCAGCTACAGTACCGGGACTTGGCCTTGGTACGAGCAGTACTTC. It encodes CASSYSTGTWPWYEQYF. The chain recombines TRBV7-2 with TRBJ2-7; D is perhaps TRBD2 (6 bases). Per germline, CDR1 SGHTA and CDR2 FQGNSA. Trimming pared 4 bases from V and 4 bases from J, leaving 23 bases between. The CDR3 spans 17 residues.

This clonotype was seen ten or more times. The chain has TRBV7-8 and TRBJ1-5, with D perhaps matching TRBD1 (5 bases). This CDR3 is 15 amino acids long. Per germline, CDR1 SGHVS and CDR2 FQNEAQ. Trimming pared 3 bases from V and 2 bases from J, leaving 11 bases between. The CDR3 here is CASSLREQGNQPQHF. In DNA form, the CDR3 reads TGTGCCAGCAGCTTGAGGGAACAGGGCAATCAGCCCCAGCATTTT.

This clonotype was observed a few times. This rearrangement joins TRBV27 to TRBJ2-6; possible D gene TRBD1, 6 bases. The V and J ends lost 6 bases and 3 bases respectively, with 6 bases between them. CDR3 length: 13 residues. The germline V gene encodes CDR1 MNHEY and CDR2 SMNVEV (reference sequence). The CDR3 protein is CASRQGGANVLTF. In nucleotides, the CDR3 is TGTGCCAGCAGACAGGGTGGGGCCAACGTCCTGACTTTC.